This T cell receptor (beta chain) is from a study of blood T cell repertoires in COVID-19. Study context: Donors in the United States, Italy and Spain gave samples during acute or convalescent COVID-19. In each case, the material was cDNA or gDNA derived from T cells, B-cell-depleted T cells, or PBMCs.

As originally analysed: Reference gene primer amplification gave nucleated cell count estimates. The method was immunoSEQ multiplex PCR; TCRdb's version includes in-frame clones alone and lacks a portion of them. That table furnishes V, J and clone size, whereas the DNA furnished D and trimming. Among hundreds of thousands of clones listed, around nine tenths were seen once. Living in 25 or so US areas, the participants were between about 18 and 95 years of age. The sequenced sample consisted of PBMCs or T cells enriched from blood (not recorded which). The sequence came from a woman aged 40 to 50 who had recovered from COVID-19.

The chain's CDR3 is CASSLGGAGRPDTQYF. The CDR3 DNA follows: TGCGCCAGCAGCCTGGGGGGGGCGGGACGACCCGATACGCAGTATTTT. This sequence joins TRBV4-3 and TRBJ2-3; tentative D call: TRBD2 (7 bases). The CDR3 contains 16 residues. Trimming shortened V by 4 bases and J by 6 bases, and 20 bases separated the two germline ends. Germline lookup yields CDR1 LGHNA and CDR2 YSLEER.